This T cell receptor (beta chain) was observed in a study of blood T cell repertoires in COVID-19. Authors' processing steps: Amplification with reference gene primers provided the estimates of nucleated cell counts. Sequencing used immunoSEQ multiplex PCR; TCRdb keeps in-frame clones, though not all of them. Clonal size and the V and J genes are those of that table, whereas D and trimming came from the DNA. The table lists 200,000 to 250,000 clones, nearly 90% of them singletons, with under 2.5% in the top ten. This CDR3 region has 15 residues. The germline V gene has CDR1 MNHEY and CDR2 SMNVEV (reference sequence). Germline trimming cut 8 bases from V and 6 bases from J; bases unmatched to any gene: 9.

This chain uses TRBV27 with TRBJ2-1, with 11 bases lining up with TRBD1. The receptor comes from a woman in her 40s who had recovered from COVID-19. Sequences were obtained from peripheral blood. The CDR3 sequence is CASRPRDRGFNEQFF. The CDR3 coding sequence is TGTGCCAGCCGACCCCGGGACAGGGGGTTCAATGAGCAGTTCTTC.